These 19 T cell receptor beta chains were sequenced from one sample in a study of shared clonotypes between healthy human individuals. Sequenced by immunoSEQ multiplex PCR; TCRdb stores in-frame clones only, minus some. The sample has about 710,000 clones, approximately 73% seen once. The sample comprised memory CD4+ T cells sorted from blood. Subset noted: CD45RA-negative fraction. Every receptor here comes from a woman between 25 and 40 years old in good health.

This sequence joins TRBV5-6 and TRBJ2-7, with 7 bases that match TRBD1. Germline CDR1 is SGHDT and CDR2 is YYEEEE. The ends lost 0 bases at V and 3 bases at J; junction bases unmatched: 3. There are 14 residues in the CDR3. CDR3 nucleotide sequence: TGTGCCAGCAGCTTGGGACAGGGTAGCTACGAGCAGTACTTC. Encoded protein: CASSLGQGSYEQYF. The whole variable domain, filled in from reference TRBV5-6 and TRBJ2-7, reads DAGVTQSPTHLIKTRGQQVTLRCSPKSGHDTVSWYQQALGQGPQFIFQYYEEEERQRGNFPDRFSGHQFPNYSSELNVNALLLGDSALYLCASSLGQGSYEQYFGPGTRLTVT.

This chain joins TRBV19 and TRBJ1-2, with D unresolved. The ends were cut back, 3 bases at V and 5 bases at J, with 13 bases in the middle. The germline CDR1 and CDR2 sequences are LNHDA and SQIVND (reference sequence). The CDR3 loop spans 14 amino acids. CDR3 coding DNA: TGTGCCAGTAGTATTACACCGCAGACTTATGGCTACACCTTC. Translating it yields CASSITPQTYGYTF.

There are a few counts of this clone. This chain joins TRBV5-1 and TRBJ1-2; 8 bases are shared with TRBD1. The J segment lost 6 bases and the V segment lost 5 bases, leaving 6 bases of the junction unmatched. This CDR3 comprises 13 residues. Germline CDR1 and CDR2: SGHRS and YFSETQ. As DNA, the CDR3 is TGCGCCAGCAGTCTACAGGGGGAAAATGGCTACACCTTC. It yields the protein CASSLQGENGYTF.

The chain combines TRBV5-1 with TRBJ1-3; TRBD1 matches 9 bases. V gave up 4 bases and J gave up 0 bases; unmatched junction bases: 8. CDR3 length: 17 amino acids. Germline assignment: CDR1 SGHRS and CDR2 YFSETQ. Written as DNA, the CDR3 is TGCGCCAGCAGCCACTCCGGGACAGGGACCTCTGGAAACACCATATATTTT. Residues: CASSHSGTGTSGNTIYF.

V usage is TRBV19 and J usage is TRBJ2-2; TRBD2 is a possible D gene (5 bases). Germline assignment: CDR1 LNHDA and CDR2 SQIVND (reference sequence). V shed 3 bases and J shed 4 bases, with 12 bases lying between them. This CDR3 has 15 residues. DNA for the CDR3: TGTGCCAGTAGTATGGGGAGCGGTCTCACCGGGGAGCTGTTTTTT. It is translated as CASSMGSGLTGELFF. Complete variable domain (other parts from reference TRBV19 and TRBJ2-2): DGGITQSPKYLFRKEGQNVTLSCEQNLNHDAMYWYRQDPGQGLRLIYYSQIVNDFQKGDIAEGYSVSREKKESFPLTVTSAQKNPTAFYLCASSMGSGLTGELFFGEGSRLTVL.

As concerns this clone: The same CDR3 is also encoded by other DNA sequences in this sample. The chain joins TRBV19 to TRBJ2-5; D gene uncertain. Trimming stripped 5 bases from V and 1 base from J, with 8 bases between. CDR3 length: 13 residues. Germline values: CDR1 LNHDA, CDR2 SQIVND (reference sequence). CDR3 amino acids: CASSLTLQETQYF. The CDR3 DNA follows: TGTGCCAGTAGTTTGACCCTCCAAGAGACCCAGTACTTC. The full variable domain, with the rest looked up from reference TRBV19 and TRBJ2-5, is DGGITQSPKYLFRKEGQNVTLSCEQNLNHDAMYWYRQDPGQGLRLIYYSQIVNDFQKGDIAEGYSVSREKKESFPLTVTSAQKNPTAFYLCASSLTLQETQYFGPGTRLLVL.

This clone was observed once. The chain links TRBV19 to TRBJ2-2; 7 bases align to TRBD1. Losses at the gene ends were 5 bases for V and 1 base for J; bases not matched to a gene: 1. The CDR3 has 14 residues. In germline, CDR1 is LNHDA, CDR2 SQIVND (reference sequence). The CDR3 sequence: CASSYRGNTGELFF. DNA of the CDR3: TGTGCCAGTAGTTACAGGGGGAACACCGGGGAGCTGTTTTTT.

The chain has TRBV19 and TRBJ2-7, with 11 nucleotides matching TRBD1. Germline loops: CDR1 LNHDA, CDR2 SQIVND (reference sequence). This CDR3 spans 15 amino acids. The V gene end was trimmed by 5 bases and the J gene end by 3 bases; junction bases not matched to a gene: 6. Written as DNA, the CDR3 is TGTGCCAGTAGTGATGGACAGGGGGCGTTCTACGAGCAGTACTTC. Translated, it gives CASSDGQGAFYEQYF. The full variable domain, with the rest looked up from reference TRBV19 and TRBJ2-7, is DGGITQSPKYLFRKEGQNVTLSCEQNLNHDAMYWYRQDPGQGLRLIYYSQIVNDFQKGDIAEGYSVSREKKESFPLTVTSAQKNPTAFYLCASSDGQGAFYEQYFGPGTRLTVT.

The rearrangement uses TRBV15 and TRBJ2-3; 7 positions agree with TRBD2. This CDR3 has 16 amino acids. J was trimmed by 3 bases and V by 0 bases; bases with no gene match: 6. Germline V lookup: CDR1 LNHNV, CDR2 YYDKDF (reference sequence). The CDR3 loop reads CATSRDRGSGTDTQYF. Written as DNA, the CDR3 is TGTGCCACCAGCAGAGATCGCGGGAGTGGTACAGATACGCAGTATTTT.

This clone was seen more than once but under ten times. The rearrangement joins TRBV12-1 to TRBJ2-1. TRBV12-1 is a known pseudogene. This CDR3 comprises 11 residues. The CDR3 DNA reads as TGTGCCAGCAGCTTTGATAATGAGCAGTTCTTC. Its protein is CASSFDNEQFF.

V usage is TRBV19 and J usage is TRBJ1-1; D is unclear. The V end was cut by 7 bases, the J end by 2 bases, with 8 bases between. Germline CDR1 reads LNHDA; CDR2 reads SQIVND (reference sequence). This CDR3 contains 12 residues. The CDR3 here is CASNYANTEAFF. The DNA for the CDR3 is TGTGCCAGTAACTACGCAAACACTGAAGCTTTCTTT.

V and J are TRBV4-1 and TRBJ2-1, with unresolved D. This CDR3 comprises 14 residues. V lost 4 bases, J lost 4 bases, and 11 bases lay in between. Germline assignment: CDR1 MGHRA and CDR2 YSYEKL. DNA of the CDR3: TGCGCCAGCAGCCCCCGTGGAGCTTACAATGAGCAGTTCTTC. Its protein product is CASSPRGAYNEQFF.

V usage is TRBV19 and J usage is TRBJ2-1, with 9 positions matching TRBD2. Germline loops: CDR1 LNHDA, CDR2 SQIVND (reference sequence). The CDR3 is made up of 17 amino acids. Losses at the gene ends were 7 bases for V and 2 bases for J; bases not matched to a gene: 12. As DNA, the CDR3 is TGTGCCAGTACCTACCCATCAGCGGGAGGAACCTACAATGAGCAGTTCTTC. Amino acids: CASTYPSAGGTYNEQFF. The full variable domain, with the rest looked up from reference TRBV19 and TRBJ2-1, is DGGITQSPKYLFRKEGQNVTLSCEQNLNHDAMYWYRQDPGQGLRLIYYSQIVNDFQKGDIAEGYSVSREKKESFPLTVTSAQKNPTAFYLCASTYPSAGGTYNEQFFGPGTRLTVL.

The genes are TRBV6-5 and TRBJ1-1; D perhaps matches TRBD1 (6 bases). Germline assignment: CDR1 MNHEY and CDR2 SVGAGI. This CDR3 region has 15 residues. The V end lost 7 bases, the J end lost 3 bases, and 18 bases lay between the germline ends. For the CDR3, the DNA is TGTGCCAGCACCGAAGGGGGGGGAAGGGACACTGAAGCTTTCTTT. Amino acids: CASTEGGGRDTEAFF.

The table lists this clone with a count of one. The chain joins TRBV6-1 to TRBJ2-4, with 10 bases aligning to TRBD1. The CDR3 extends over 14 amino acids. Germline V gives CDR1 MNHNS, CDR2 SASEGT. V lost 8 bases, J lost 8 bases, and 9 bases stayed unmatched. CDR3 coding DNA: TGTGCCAGCGCCGGGACAGGGGTTGGGTACATTCAGTACTTC. The encoded protein is CASAGTGVGYIQYF.

A remark on this clone: A much larger clone is a single base away; this may be a read error. The V call is TRBV5-1, the J call TRBJ2-6; 8 bases match TRBD1. This CDR3 has 18 amino acids. Per germline, CDR1 SGHRS and CDR2 YFSETQ. The CDR3 loop reads CASSTGQGMKSGANVPTF. As DNA, the CDR3 is TGCGCCAGCAGCACTGGACAGGGTATGAAATCTGGGGCCAACGTCCCGACTTTC.

This clone has only a few counts. The chain joins TRBV11-2 to TRBJ1-2; 9 nucleotides align to TRBD1. V gave up 4 bases and J gave up 8 bases; unmatched junction bases: 5. Germline V gene sequence: CDR1 SGHAT, CDR2 FQNNGV. The CDR3 is 13 amino acids. CDR3: CASSSQGAQGYTF. As DNA, the CDR3 is TGTGCCAGCAGCTCACAGGGGGCTCAGGGCTACACCTTC.

CDR3 loop: CASSIGTITGELFF. For the CDR3, the DNA is TGCGCCAGCAGCATAGGGACTATCACCGGGGAGCTGTTTTTT. The chain recombines TRBV5-1 with TRBJ2-2, with 7 bases identical to TRBD2. The germline gives CDR1 SGHRS, CDR2 YFSETQ. J gave up 4 bases and V 4 bases, and 4 bases lay outside the gene matches. This CDR3 spans 14 amino acids.

In this sample, this clone turned up a few times. The chain employs TRBV6-5 and TRBJ1-2; perhaps TRBD1 as D (5 bases). Germline V lookup: CDR1 MNHEY, CDR2 SVGAGI. The CDR3 sequence is 12 residues long. The V and J ends lost 6 bases and 8 bases respectively, with 13 bases between them. The CDR3 sequence is CASSPGARGYTF. CDR3 DNA sequence: TGTGCCAGCAGCCCCGGGGCTCGGGGCTACACCTTC.